One and the same sample provided the 9 T cell receptor beta chains below, sequenced in a study of CD8 T cells in ankylosing spondylitis. TCRdb reprocessed the 5' RACE reads with MiXCR, giving one entry per CDR3 protein. Here the sample spans tens of thousands of distinct CDR3 sequences, roughly 6.2% being singletons. The sample taken for sequencing was synovial fluid, either unsorted or a sorted T cell fraction (not recorded which). These receptor sequences come from a male donor with ankylosing spondylitis.

In this sample, this clonotype turned up a few times. CDR3 sequence (DNA): TGTGCCAGCAGTAGGGACAGGGGGTTTGAGACCCAGTACTTC. Protein sequence: CASSRDRGFETQYF. J is TRBJ2-5 and V is TRBV2, with TRBD1 matching over 11 bases. The V gene's germline CDR1 is SNHLY and CDR2 FYNNEI. The CDR3 sequence is 14 residues long. With 5 bases clipped from V and 5 bases from J, the junction kept 4 bases outside the gene matches.

This clonotype was recorded at least ten times. The chain is built from TRBV6-1 and TRBJ2-1; 8 nucleotides match TRBD2. Germline assignment: CDR1 MNHNS and CDR2 SASEGT. This CDR3 comprises 16 residues. Germline trimming cut 6 bases from V and 2 bases from J; bases unmatched to any gene: 9. CDR3 sequence reads: CASRGSLAEAYNEQFF. In DNA, the CDR3 is TGTGCCAGCAGAGGCTCACTAGCGGAAGCCTACAATGAGCAGTTCTTC.

There are many counts of this clonotype. J is TRBJ2-1 and V is TRBV10-3; maybe TRBD2 (6 bases). Germline CDR1 is ENHRY and CDR2 is SYGVKD. Between the trimmed V and J ends, which lost 3 bases and 10 bases, there was a span of 25 bases. The CDR3 spans 17 residues. The CDR3 DNA reads TGTGCCATCAGTGATTACGGGAGTGAGAGGGGCACCGGAGAGCAGTTCTTC. Translating it yields CAISDYGSERGTGEQFF.

This clonotype was seen many times. The chain uses TRBV7-2 and TRBJ2-7; D unclear. Germline lookup yields CDR1 SGHTA and CDR2 FQGNSA. The V and J ends lost 5 bases and 2 bases respectively, with 13 bases between them. This CDR3 region has 14 residues. CDR3 coding DNA: TGTGCCAGCAGCCAAATACCAGGAACCTACGAGCAGTACTTC. Its protein is CASSQIPGTYEQYF.

V gene TRBV7-2 combines with J gene TRBJ2-5; 9 nucleotides match TRBD2. The V and J ends lost 1 base and 5 bases, in that order; junction bases with no gene match: 5. This CDR3 is 15 amino acids long. Germline V gene sequence: CDR1 SGHTA, CDR2 FQGNSA. The CDR3 protein is CASSLDPAGGETQYF. The CDR3 nucleotides read TGTGCCAGCAGCTTAGACCCAGCGGGAGGTGAGACCCAGTACTTC.

In this sample, this clonotype turned up a few times. The genes are TRBV7-2 and TRBJ2-6; 12 nucleotides line up with TRBD2. V lost 6 bases and J lost 2; bases outside the gene matches: 5. The germline V gene has CDR1 SGHTA and CDR2 FQGNSA. CDR3 length: 17 residues. The CDR3 bases are TGTGCCAGCAGACTGACTAGCGGGAGCGCTGGGGCCAACGTCCTGACTTTC. This gives the protein CASRLTSGSAGANVLTF.

This clonotype was counted at least ten times. The chain is built from TRBV29-1 and TRBJ1-5; D is unclear. The V end lost 5 bases, the J end lost 0 bases, and 8 bases lay between the germline ends. The germline V gene has CDR1 SQVTM and CDR2 ANQGSEA. This CDR3 comprises 13 residues. The CDR3 here is CSVCLDSNQPQHF. The DNA for the CDR3 is TGCAGCGTTTGCCTCGATAGCAATCAGCCCCAGCATTTT.

The chain recombines TRBV27 with TRBJ1-1; D gene unclear. The CDR3 covers 16 residues. Germline lookup yields CDR1 MNHEY and CDR2 SMNVEV (reference sequence). The V end lost 4 bases, the J end lost 0 bases, and 15 bases lay between the germline ends. CDR3 coding DNA: TGTGCCAGCAGTTCCCTGGTGGGTAATATGAACACTGAAGCTTTCTTT. Translated, it gives CASSSLVGNMNTEAFF.

This clonotype came up many times. The rearrangement links TRBV7-2 to TRBJ2-3, with 12 bases aligning to TRBD2. V lost 4 bases and J lost 4; bases outside the gene matches: 6. Germline V CDR1 and CDR2: SGHTA, FQGNSA. The CDR3 length is 16 residues. CDR3 bases: TGTGCCAGCAGCTCCGGACTAGCGGGAAGGGCAGATACGCAGTATTTT. Its protein is CASSSGLAGRADTQYF.